This T cell receptor beta chain originates from a study of OX40 agonist ivuxolimab in advanced cancers. Study at large: Three patients got partial responses; one had hepatocellular carcinoma and two had cutaneous melanoma.

Assay used: immunoSEQ multiplex PCR; TCRdb lists only in-frame clones, some missing. The sample lists tens of thousands of clones; roughly nine tenths were seen once. With 0 bases removed from V and 0 bases from J, the gap between germline ends came to 10 bases. This CDR3 is built from 15 residues. Germline V CDR1 and CDR2: SGHRS, YFSETQ. The source material was CD4+ or CD8+ T cells sorted from blood, sampled in a trial of the OX40 agonist ivuxolimab. The clonotype comes from an adult with an advanced solid tumor such as melanoma, head and neck, liver or kidney cancer. The chain carries TRBV5-1 and TRBJ2-7; D gene ambiguous. The CDR3 sequence: CASSLVGGYSYEQYF. Here the CDR3 DNA reads TGCGCCAGCAGCTTGGTTGGCGGTTACTCCTACGAGCAGTACTTC.